One sample yielded the 28 T cell receptor beta chains listed below, sequenced in a study of CD8+ T cells in alopecia areata. Indicated treatment: oral pan-JAK inhibitor, 5-10 mg twice daily. As the sequencing template, cDNA was produced by extracting RNA and reverse transcribing it. The table came from immunoSEQ multiplex PCR; TCRdb's copy has only in-frame clones and leaves some out. The repertoire holds around 180,000 clones, with 60% as singletons. The sample here was CD4+ T cells sorted from blood, taken at week 24, from a patient treated with tofacitinib. The receptor source for this set is a human donor with alopecia areata.

The V gene is TRBV7-3, the J gene TRBJ2-3, with D unresolved. Trimming took 6 bases from V and 6 from J, leaving 13 bases between them. Germline V CDR1 and CDR2: SGHTA, FQGTGA. The CDR3 extends over 13 amino acids. The CDR3 sequence: CASSLPPRDTQYF. CDR3 nucleotide sequence: TGTGCCAGCAGTCTACCCCCGCGGGATACGCAGTATTTT.

A few counts support this clone. The gene calls are TRBV7-2 and TRBJ2-7, with TRBD2 identical over 12 bases. V was clipped by 5 bases and J by 6 bases; unmatched bases: 5. This CDR3 is 14 amino acids long. CDR1 is SGHTA and CDR2 is FQGNSA in the germline V gene. CDR3: CASSRLAGDVEQYF. In DNA, the CDR3 is TGTGCCAGCAGCCGACTAGCGGGGGACGTCGAGCAGTACTTC. Using reference TRBV7-2 and TRBJ2-7 for the parts outside the CDR3, the full variable domain is GAGVSQSPSNKVTEKGKDVELRCDPISGHTALYWYRQSLGQGLEFLIYFQGNSAPDKSGLPSDRFSAERTGGSVSTLTIQRTQQEDSAVYLCASSRLAGDVEQYFGPGTRLTVT.

V gene TRBV4-1 combines with J gene TRBJ2-3, with 7 positions matching TRBD2. There are 18 residues in the CDR3. J gave up 3 bases and V 0 bases, and 12 bases lay outside the gene matches. CDR1 is MGHRA and CDR2 is YSYEKL in the germline V gene. In nucleotides, the CDR3 is TGCGCCAGCAGCCAAGATGAGGTTACGGGGGGTTTTACAGATACGCAGTATTTT. Its protein product is CASSQDEVTGGFTDTQYF.

This clone was observed a few times. J is TRBJ2-7 and V is TRBV7-2; D is unclear. The CDR3 contains 15 residues. CDR1 and CDR2 from the germline V gene are SGHTA and FQGNSA. With 1 base removed from V and 2 bases from J, the gap between germline ends came to 12 bases. Written as DNA, the CDR3 is TGTGCCAGCAGCTTAGGTGGCAGGAGAGCCTACGAGCAGTACTTC. Translated, it gives CASSLGGRRAYEQYF. Based on the CDR3 plus reference TRBV7-2 and TRBJ2-7, the full variable domain is GAGVSQSPSNKVTEKGKDVELRCDPISGHTALYWYRQSLGQGLEFLIYFQGNSAPDKSGLPSDRFSAERTGGSVSTLTIQRTQQEDSAVYLCASSLGGRRAYEQYFGPGTRLTVT.

This clone was seen a handful of times. The chain uses TRBV9 and TRBJ2-5, with 7 bases lining up with TRBD1. The CDR3 extends over 13 amino acids. V gave up 5 bases and J gave up 3 bases; unmatched junction bases: 4. CDR1 is SGDLS, CDR2 YYNGEE, per germline. The CDR3 sequence is CASRRGPEETQYF. The CDR3 region has the DNA TGTGCCAGCAGAAGGGGGCCCGAAGAGACCCAGTACTTC.

This clone was picked up one time. The chain has TRBV29-1 and TRBJ2-7; weak D call: TRBD1 (7 bases). The CDR3 covers 13 residues. The germline gives CDR1 SQVTM, CDR2 ANQGSEA. Trimming took off 5 bases at V and 4 bases at J, with 15 bases between the two ends. DNA for the CDR3: TGCAGCGTTCGGTCGCAGGGGGGTTACGAGCAGTACTTC. Protein sequence: CSVRSQGGYEQYF.

The chain couples TRBV13 to TRBJ1-6; possibly TRBD1 for D (5 bases). The CDR3 is made up of 14 amino acids. CDR1 is PRHDT, CDR2 FYEKMQ, per germline (reference sequence). The V and J ends lost 7 bases and 7 bases respectively, with 14 bases between them. The CDR3 DNA reads as TGTGCCAGCACCGAAGGTGGGGGAAATTCACCCCTCCACTTT. This encodes CASTEGGGNSPLHF.

CDR3 nucleotides: TGTGCCAGCAGTTGGACTCTCCATGAAAAACTGTTTTTT. Protein product: CASSWTLHEKLFF. The chain links TRBV27 to TRBJ1-4; D is unclear. CDR1 and CDR2 from the germline V gene are MNHEY and SMNVEV (reference sequence). The CDR3 extends over 13 amino acids. The ends were cut back, 4 bases at V and 6 bases at J, with 9 bases in the middle.

This chain joins TRBV4-1 and TRBJ1-1; D gene uncertain. Germline loops: CDR1 MGHRA, CDR2 YSYEKL. This CDR3 has 12 residues. V was pared by 3 bases and J by 5 bases, with 7 bases between. Here the CDR3 reads CASSQGRTEAFF. CDR3 DNA sequence: TGCGCCAGCAGCCAGGGTAGAACTGAAGCTTTCTTT.

This clone was detected only once. The J gene is TRBJ2-1, the V gene TRBV30; a possible D gene is TRBD1 (5 bases). Germline lookup yields CDR1 GTSNPN and CDR2 SVGIG (reference sequence). V dropped 3 bases and J dropped 10 bases, with 13 bases sitting between them. The CDR3 is 12 amino acids. This CDR3 is CAWRDRGREQFF. The CDR3 region has the DNA TGTGCCTGGAGGGATAGGGGTCGAGAGCAGTTCTTC.

This chain joins TRBV5-6 and TRBJ1-2; 7 nucleotides line up with TRBD1. V was clipped by 4 bases and J by 3 bases; unmatched bases: 3. Germline CDR1 reads SGHDT; CDR2 reads YYEEEE. This CDR3 has 13 residues. In DNA form, the CDR3 reads TGTGCCAGCAGCGTAACAGGGGACTATGGCTACACCTTC. This sequence encodes CASSVTGDYGYTF.

The chain carries TRBV25-1 and TRBJ2-5; either TRBD1 or TRBD2 may fit D (6 bases each). V was cut by 4 bases and J by 4 bases, with 13 bases left in between. Per the germline V gene, CDR1 is MGHDK and CDR2 is SYGVNS. The CDR3 has 14 amino acids. This CDR3 is CASSGEGGRETQYF. The CDR3 DNA follows: TGTGCCAGCAGTGGAGAAGGGGGGCGAGAGACCCAGTACTTC.

The chain carries TRBV25-1 and TRBJ1-1, with no clear D. V was cut by 3 bases and J by 6 bases, with 14 bases left in between. The CDR3 is made up of 14 amino acids. Germline loops: CDR1 MGHDK, CDR2 SYGVNS. The CDR3 loop is CASSDPRSRAEAFF. In nucleotides, the CDR3 is TGTGCCAGCAGTGACCCCCGGTCGAGAGCTGAAGCTTTCTTT.

The sample holds a few counts of this clone. This sequence joins TRBV29-1 and TRBJ2-7; no definite D call. The germline V gene has CDR1 SQVTM and CDR2 ANQGSEA. V lost 4 bases to trimming and J lost 6 bases, with 13 bases between them. This CDR3 contains 12 residues. The CDR3 DNA is TGCAGCGTTGGCCACCCCAACGGCGAGCAGTACTTC. This translates into CSVGHPNGEQYF.

This clone has a single count. The J gene is TRBJ2-1, the V gene TRBV27; TRBD1 aligns across 8 bases. This CDR3 comprises 16 residues. The V segment lost 5 bases and the J segment 5 bases; nucleotides outside the gene matches: 11. Germline V lookup: CDR1 MNHEY, CDR2 SMNVEV (reference sequence). Here the CDR3 reads CASSIRTGPRNNEQFF. CDR3 coding DNA: TGTGCCAGCAGTATTCGGACAGGGCCGAGAAACAATGAGCAGTTCTTC.

The CDR3 DNA is TGTGCCTGGACCCGACAGGGGACCACCTACGAGCAGTACTTC. This translates into CAWTRQGTTYEQYF. This chain links TRBV30 with TRBJ2-7; 8 positions agree with TRBD1. The CDR3 is 14 amino acids. The junction had 7 bases not matched to a gene; V was cut back by 4 bases and J by 2 bases. CDR1 and CDR2 from the germline V gene are GTSNPN and SVGIG (reference sequence).

The chain combines TRBV29-1 with TRBJ2-7; 10 bases are shared with TRBD1. The ends lost 0 bases at V and 3 bases at J; junction bases unmatched: 5. In germline, CDR1 is SQVTM, CDR2 ANQGSEA. The CDR3 consists of 15 residues. The CDR3 DNA follows: TGCAGCGTTGAAGATTCGACAGGGGGCAACTACGAGCAGTACTTC. The encoded protein is CSVEDSTGGNYEQYF.

To note about this clone: This may arise from a read error, as a much more abundant clone is one base away. The chain links TRBV28 to TRBJ1-5; D is possibly TRBD1 (5 bases). The germline CDR1 and CDR2 sequences are MDHEN and SYDVKM. V lost 1 base and J lost 3, with 7 bases in between. This CDR3 is built from 14 residues. The DNA of the CDR3 is TGTGCCAGCAGTTTATCAGGGACCAATCAGCCCCAGCATTTT. Translation gives CASSLSGTNQPQHF.

In regard to this clone: Other DNA sequences in the sample encode the same CDR3. The V gene is TRBV30, the J gene TRBJ1-1; D is ambiguous. The ends were cut back, 0 bases at V and 1 base at J, with 6 bases in the middle. This CDR3 has 13 amino acids. Germline values: CDR1 GTSNPN, CDR2 SVGIG (reference sequence). CDR3 in amino acids: CAWSVAGNTEAFF. For the CDR3, the DNA is TGTGCCTGGAGTGTCGCAGGGAACACTGAAGCTTTCTTT.

The rearrangement joins TRBV30 to TRBJ1-1; D remains unclear. Trimming removed 4 bases at V and 4 bases at J, with 13 bases between. This CDR3 comprises 13 residues. Per germline, CDR1 GTSNPN and CDR2 SVGIG (reference sequence). The CDR3 protein is CAWKGRWGTEAFF. CDR3 nucleotide sequence: TGTGCCTGGAAGGGCAGGTGGGGCACTGAAGCTTTCTTT.

The V and J genes are TRBV29-1 and TRBJ2-1; 7 nucleotides line up with TRBD2. The CDR3 sequence is 13 residues long. With V trimmed by 4 bases and J by 2 bases, 2 bases remained unmatched. The V gene's germline CDR1 is SQVTM and CDR2 ANQGSEA. The CDR3 reads CSVGRGAYNEQFF. The CDR3 bases are TGCAGCGTTGGACGGGGGGCCTACAATGAGCAGTTCTTC.

This sequence joins TRBV6-5 and TRBJ1-4; D call uncertain. Germline values: CDR1 MNHEY, CDR2 SVGAGI. Trimming removed 2 bases at V and 5 bases at J, with 6 bases between. The CDR3 runs to 13 residues. In DNA, the CDR3 is TGTGCCAGCAGTTACGGGCAAAATGAAAAACTGTTTTTT. Translating gives CASSYGQNEKLFF.

The rearrangement joins TRBV9 to TRBJ1-5; D is perhaps TRBD1 (5 bases). Germline CDR1 SGDLS, CDR2 YYNGEE. Deletions cut 4 bases from V and 5 bases from J, with 16 bases between. This CDR3 has 15 residues. CDR3 in amino acids: CASSSGAAGDQPQHF. For the CDR3, the DNA is TGTGCCAGCAGCTCCGGGGCGGCTGGGGATCAGCCCCAGCATTTT.

There are a few counts of this clone. This chain links TRBV29-1 with TRBJ2-3; TRBD2 matches at 7 bases. Germline CDR1 is SQVTM and CDR2 is ANQGSEA. The CDR3 is 14 amino acids. With 4 bases clipped from V and 2 bases from J, the junction kept 6 bases outside the gene matches. Here the CDR3 reads CSVGGGGLTDTQYF. The DNA for the CDR3 is TGCAGCGTTGGGGGCGGGGGACTCACAGATACGCAGTATTTT.

This chain uses TRBV6-5 with TRBJ1-2; D is possibly TRBD1 (5 bases). V was shortened by 7 bases and J by 2 bases, with 14 bases between the two germline ends. This CDR3 contains 14 residues. CDR1 is MNHEY and CDR2 is SVGAGI in the germline V gene. For the CDR3, the DNA is TGTGCCAGCAAAGAAGGGGTACTAAACTATGGCTACACCTTC. Amino acid sequence: CASKEGVLNYGYTF.

This clone turned up a few times. The chain has TRBV7-2 and TRBJ1-1; no firm D call. The CDR3 runs to 12 residues. Trimming took 3 bases from V and 8 from J, leaving 10 bases between them. In germline, CDR1 is SGHTA, CDR2 FQGNSA. DNA of the CDR3: TGTGCCAGCAGCTTTAGAGGGAAGGAAGCTTTCTTT. It encodes CASSFRGKEAFF.

The genes are TRBV29-1 and TRBJ1-2; 11 bases are shared with TRBD1. This CDR3 has 13 amino acids. CDR1 is SQVTM, CDR2 ANQGSEA, per germline. The ends lost 6 bases at V and 3 bases at J; junction bases unmatched: 3. CDR3 residues: CSVGTGGDYGYTF. CDR3 sequence (DNA): TGCAGCGTCGGGACAGGGGGAGACTATGGCTACACCTTC.

The gene calls are TRBV29-1 and TRBJ2-3, with D perhaps matching TRBD1 (5 bases). Germline lookup yields CDR1 SQVTM and CDR2 ANQGSEA. Trimming shortened V by 0 bases and J by 4 bases, and 14 bases separated the two germline ends. CDR3 length: 15 residues. Here the CDR3 reads CSVEDERGVADTQYF. The CDR3 coding sequence is TGCAGCGTTGAAGATGAAAGGGGCGTAGCAGATACGCAGTATTTT.